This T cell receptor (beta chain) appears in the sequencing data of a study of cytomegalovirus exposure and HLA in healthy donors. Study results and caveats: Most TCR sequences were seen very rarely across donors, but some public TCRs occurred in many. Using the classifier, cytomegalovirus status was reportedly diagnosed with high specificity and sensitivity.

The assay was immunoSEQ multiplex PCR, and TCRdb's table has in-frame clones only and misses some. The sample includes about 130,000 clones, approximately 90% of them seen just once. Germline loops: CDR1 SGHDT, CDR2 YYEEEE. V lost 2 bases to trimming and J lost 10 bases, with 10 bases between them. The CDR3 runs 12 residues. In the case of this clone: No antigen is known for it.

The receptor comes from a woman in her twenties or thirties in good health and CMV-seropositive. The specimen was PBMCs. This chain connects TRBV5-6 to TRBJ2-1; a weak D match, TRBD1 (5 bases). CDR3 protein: CASSLGRAEQFF. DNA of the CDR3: TGTGCCAGCAGCTTAGGCAGGGCGGAGCAGTTCTTC.